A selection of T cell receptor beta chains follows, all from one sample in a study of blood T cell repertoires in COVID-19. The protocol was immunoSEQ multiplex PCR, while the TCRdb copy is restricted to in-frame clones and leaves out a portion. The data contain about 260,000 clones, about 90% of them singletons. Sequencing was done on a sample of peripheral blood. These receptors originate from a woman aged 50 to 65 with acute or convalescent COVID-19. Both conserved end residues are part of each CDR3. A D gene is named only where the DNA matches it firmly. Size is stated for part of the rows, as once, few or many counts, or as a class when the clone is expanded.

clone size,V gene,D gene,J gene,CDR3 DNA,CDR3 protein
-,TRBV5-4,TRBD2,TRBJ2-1,TGTGCCAGCAGCTCGGGGACTAGCGGGAATCGGGTTGGGAATGAGCAGTTCTTC,CASSSGTSGNRVGNEQFF
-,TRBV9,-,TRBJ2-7,TGTGCCAGCAGCGTAGCTGGTAGCGGCATCTACGAGCAGTACTTC,CASSVAGSGIYEQYF
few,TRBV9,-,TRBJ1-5,TGTGCCAGCAGCGTAGGGGCAGGCGTCGGTGGTCAGCCCCAGCATTTT,CASSVGAGVGGQPQHF
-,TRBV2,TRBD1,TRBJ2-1,TGTGCCAGCACCCTCCCCAGGGGGTCCTACAATGAGCAGTTCTTC,CASTLPRGSYNEQFF
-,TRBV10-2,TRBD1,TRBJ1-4,TGCGCCAGCAGTCCACCGGGACAGCTGGGGGAAAAACTGTTTTTT,CASSPPGQLGEKLFF
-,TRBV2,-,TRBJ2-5,TGTGCCAGCAGTGTAGCGAGAGAAGAGACCCAGTACTTC,CASSVAREETQYF
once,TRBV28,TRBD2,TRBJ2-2,TGTGCCAGCAGTCTCGCAGCGGGGAGGGATGGCGGGGAGCTGTTTTTT,CASSLAAGRDGGELFF
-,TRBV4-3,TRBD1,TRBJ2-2,TGCGCCAGCAGCTGGGACAGGATGAACACCGGGGAGCTGTTTTTT,CASSWDRMNTGELFF
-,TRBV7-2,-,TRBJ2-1,TGTGCCAGCAGCTTGCCAGGGCCCCCGCGTGAGCAGTTCTTC,CASSLPGPPREQFF
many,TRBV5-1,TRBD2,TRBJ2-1,TGCGCCAGCAGCTTCACGGGACTACTTACGGATGAGCAGTTCTTC,CASSFTGLLTDEQFF
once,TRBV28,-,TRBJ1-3,TGTGCCAGCAGTGACTGGGGAAACACCATATATTTT,CASSDWGNTIYF
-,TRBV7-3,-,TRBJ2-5,TGTGCCAGCAGCTTACCGGCACGCAAACTACAAGAGACCCAGTACTTC,CASSLPARKLQETQYF
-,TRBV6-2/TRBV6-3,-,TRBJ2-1,TGTGCCAGCAGTTCCAGGGCAACCTACAATGAGCAGTTCTTC,CASSSRATYNEQFF
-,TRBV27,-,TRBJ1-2,TGTGCCAGCAGGGGGGGGGCGGCTGTAAACTATGGCTACACCTTC,CASRGGAAVNYGYTF
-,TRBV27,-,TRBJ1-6,TGTGCCAGCAGTCCCCATGGGAGGCACCTCCACTTT,CASSPHGRHLHF
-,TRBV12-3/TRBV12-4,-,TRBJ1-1,TGTGCCAGCAGCCTAGACGTCGAAGCTTTCTTT,CASSLDVEAFF
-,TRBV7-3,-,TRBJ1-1,TGTGCCAGCAGCTTAAGGCAGGGCGCGGACACTGAAGCTTTCTTT,CASSLRQGADTEAFF
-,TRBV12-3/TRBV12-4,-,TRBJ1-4,TGTGCCAGCAGTCGGACAGATGAAAAACTGTTTTTT,CASSRTDEKLFF
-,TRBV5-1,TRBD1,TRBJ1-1,TGCGCCAGCAGCGGAGCGGGACAGGGTCACACTGAAGCTTTCTTT,CASSGAGQGHTEAFF
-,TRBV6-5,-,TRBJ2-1,TGTGCCAGCAGACACAGGGACCGCCTTAGTGAGCAGTTCTTC,CASRHRDRLSEQFF
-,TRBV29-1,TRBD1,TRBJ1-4,TGCAGCGTCGACAGGGGAACTAATGAAAAACTGTTTTTT,CSVDRGTNEKLFF
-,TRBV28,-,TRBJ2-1,TGTGCCAGCAGTTTTGGGAGTTCCTACAATGAGCAGTTCTTC,CASSFGSSYNEQFF
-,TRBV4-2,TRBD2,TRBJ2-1,TGTGCCAGCAGCCCAGCCATTCGTGGGCGGGAGGGATACAATGAGCAGTTCTTC,CASSPAIRGREGYNEQFF
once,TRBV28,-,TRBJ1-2,TGTGCCAGCAGTTTTCCGGGGTCGTATGGCTACACCTTC,CASSFPGSYGYTF
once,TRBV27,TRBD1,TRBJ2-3,TGTGCCAGCAGCCCGCGACAGGGGGGAGCAGATACGCAGTATTTT,CASSPRQGGADTQYF
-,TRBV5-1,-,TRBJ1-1,TGCGCCAGCAGCTTGGACGGGGGCACTGAAGCTTTCTTT,CASSLDGGTEAFF
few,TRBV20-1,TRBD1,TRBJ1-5,TGCAGTGCTAGTCCGGGACAGGGGGCTGTAAAGCCCCAGCATTTT,CSASPGQGAVKPQHF
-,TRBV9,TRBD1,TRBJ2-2,TGTGCCAGCACCAGGGGGCCCTCGAACACCGGGGAGCTGTTTTTT,CASTRGPSNTGELFF
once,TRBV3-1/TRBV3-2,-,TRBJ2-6,TGTGCCAGCAGCTATCTAAGCCTAAGCACCTCTGGGGCCAACGTCCTGACTTTC,CASSYLSLSTSGANVLTF
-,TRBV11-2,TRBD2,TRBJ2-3,TGTGCCAGCAGCCTAGGAGCGGGAGGAACAGATACGCAGTATTTT,CASSLGAGGTDTQYF
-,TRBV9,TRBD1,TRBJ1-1,TGTGCCAGCAGCGCCCGGACAGGGAACACTGAAGCTTTCTTT,CASSARTGNTEAFF